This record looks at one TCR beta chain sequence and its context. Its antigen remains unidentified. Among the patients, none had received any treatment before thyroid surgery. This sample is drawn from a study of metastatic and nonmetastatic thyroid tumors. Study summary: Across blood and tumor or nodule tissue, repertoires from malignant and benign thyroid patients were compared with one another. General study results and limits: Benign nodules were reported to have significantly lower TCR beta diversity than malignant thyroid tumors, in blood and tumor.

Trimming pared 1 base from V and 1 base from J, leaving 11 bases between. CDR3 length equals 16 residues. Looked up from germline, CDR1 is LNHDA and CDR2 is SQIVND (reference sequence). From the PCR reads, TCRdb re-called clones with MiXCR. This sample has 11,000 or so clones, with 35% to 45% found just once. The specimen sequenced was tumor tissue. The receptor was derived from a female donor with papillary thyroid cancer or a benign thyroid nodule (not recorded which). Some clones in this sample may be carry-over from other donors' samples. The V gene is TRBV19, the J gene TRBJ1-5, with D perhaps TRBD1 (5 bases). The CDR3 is CASSIVGGSSNQPQHF. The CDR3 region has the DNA TGTGCCAGTAGTATAGTCGGGGGGTCAAGCAATCAGCCCCAGCATTTT.